The 25 T cell receptor beta chains in this list originate from one sample, sequenced in a study of human T cells and chemical hapten exposure. Described time point: patch test 3, about 24 weeks after DPC sensitization. Sample treatment: therapeutic diphenylcyclopropenone sensitization with weekly scalp DPC. TCRdb called the RACE reads again in MiXCR, with one record for every CDR3 protein. In the table there are 80,000 to 100,000 distinct CDR3 sequences, under 14% of which are singletons. Sequenced here: whole blood, sampled in connection with sensitization to the hapten diphenylcyclopropenone (DPC). The source of these receptors is a woman aged 45-59 years with alopecia areata. Some clones in this sample may be carry-over from other donors' samples.

The table lists this clonotype with many counts. The chain carries TRBV30 and TRBJ1-5; D might be TRBD1 (6 bases). Trimming left V 2 bases short and J 1 base short, with 15 bases between. There are 16 residues in the CDR3. Germline assignment: CDR1 GTSNPN and CDR2 SVGIG (reference sequence). Here the CDR3 reads CAWSKRGAGSNQPQHF. In DNA form, the CDR3 reads TGTGCCTGGAGTAAGAGGGGGGCGGGAAGCAATCAGCCCCAGCATTTT.

The gene calls are TRBV7-9 and TRBJ2-3; no clear D. In germline, CDR1 is SEHNR, CDR2 FQNEAQ (reference sequence). This CDR3 has 12 residues. Between the trimmed V and J ends, which lost 1 base and 6 bases, there was a span of 5 bases. The CDR3 nucleotides are TGTGCCAGCAGCTTAGTAGCCGATACGCAGTATTTT. Encoded protein: CASSLVADTQYF.

This clonotype came up a few times. The rearrangement links TRBV28 to TRBJ2-2; 11 nucleotides align to TRBD2. The CDR3 loop spans 18 amino acids. The trim removed 4 bases at V and 4 bases at J, leaving 11 bases unmatched. Per the germline V gene, CDR1 is MDHEN and CDR2 is SYDVKM. This CDR3 reads CASSSWGSGRARTGELFF. As DNA, the CDR3 is TGTGCCAGCAGTTCCTGGGGTAGCGGGAGGGCCCGCACCGGGGAGCTGTTTTTT. Full variable domain (remainder filled in from reference TRBV28 and TRBJ2-2): DVKVTQSSRYLVKRTGEKVFLECVQDMDHENMFWYRQDPGLGLRLIYFSYDVKMKEKGDIPEGYSVSREKKERFSLILESASTNQTSMYLCASSSWGSGRARTGELFFGEGSRLTVL.

This clonotype came up a few times. The chain recombines TRBV29-1 with TRBJ2-5; 14 bases match TRBD2. Germline V CDR1 and CDR2: SQVTM, ANQGSEA. This CDR3 is 14 amino acids long. Unmatched junction bases numbered 3, after V lost 5 bases and J lost 4 bases. CDR3 residues: CSVLGLAGVETQYF. Here the CDR3 DNA reads TGCAGCGTTCTGGGACTAGCGGGAGTAGAGACCCAGTACTTC.

This clonotype occurred a few times. This chain connects TRBV20-1 to TRBJ1-2, with 8 nucleotides matching TRBD1. V lost 1 base and J lost 8; bases outside the gene matches: 6. Germline values: CDR1 DFQATT, CDR2 SNEGSKA (reference sequence). The CDR3 loop spans 13 amino acids. CDR3 in DNA: TGCAGTGCTAGAGCCCAGACAGGGGAAGGCTACACCTTC. Translation gives CSARAQTGEGYTF.

This clonotype was seen many times. V usage is TRBV29-1 and J usage is TRBJ2-3; 12 bases align to TRBD2. The CDR3 loop spans 16 amino acids. Germline values: CDR1 SQVTM, CDR2 ANQGSEA. V lost 1 base to trimming and J lost 4 bases; unmatched junction nucleotides: 6. The CDR3 protein is CSVEASGRALADTQYF. The CDR3 region has the DNA TGCAGCGTTGAAGCTAGCGGGAGGGCCCTAGCAGATACGCAGTATTTT.

This clonotype was counted between two and nine times. The chain joins TRBV5-1 to TRBJ1-6; D is unclear. The ends were cut back, 4 bases at V and 8 bases at J, with 10 bases in the middle. CDR3 size: 13 residues. CDR1 and CDR2 (germline): SGHRS, YFSETQ. Here the CDR3 reads CASSPDWDSPLHF. In nucleotides, the CDR3 is TGCGCCAGCAGCCCGGACTGGGATTCACCCCTCCACTTT.

This clonotype was seen only once. This chain joins TRBV28 and TRBJ1-2, with D possibly TRBD1 on 6 matching bases. The CDR3 has 15 amino acids. CDR1 is MDHEN, CDR2 SYDVKM, per germline. The ends were cut back, 3 bases at V and 4 bases at J, with 15 bases in the middle. CDR3 bases: TGTGCCAGCAGTTTCGCGGGGGGCGTAGGCTATGGCTACACCTTC. Amino acid sequence: CASSFAGGVGYGYTF.

The rearrangement joins TRBV3-1 to TRBJ2-1; 14 bases align to TRBD2. The CDR3 runs 15 residues. With 4 bases clipped from V and 4 bases from J, the junction kept 0 bases outside the gene matches. CDR1 and CDR2 (germline): LGHDT, YNNKEL (reference sequence). The CDR3 protein is CASSRTSGRYNEQFF. The CDR3 region has the DNA TGTGCCAGCAGCCGGACTAGCGGGAGGTACAATGAGCAGTTCTTC.

This clonotype was observed a few times. The V gene is TRBV7-2, the J gene TRBJ2-7; 7 bases align to TRBD1. The CDR3 runs to 16 residues. Looked up from germline, CDR1 is SGHTA and CDR2 is FQGNSA. J gave up 2 bases and V 5 bases, and 12 bases lay outside the gene matches. The CDR3 coding sequence is TGTGCCAGCAGCGATAGATCGGGACAGAACGCCTACGAGCAGTACTTC. Its protein is CASSDRSGQNAYEQYF.

The chain couples TRBV5-1 to TRBJ2-7, with D possibly being TRBD2 (6 bases). Germline CDR1 is SGHRS and CDR2 is YFSETQ. This CDR3 has 17 amino acids. V was pared by 0 bases and J by 2 bases, with 18 bases between. The CDR3 region has the DNA TGCGCCAGCAGCTTGGCCCTTGAGGATAGCGGAACCTACGAGCAGTACTTC. Translated: CASSLALEDSGTYEQYF.

This clonotype has at least ten counts. This rearrangement joins TRBV11-2 to TRBJ2-7, with 12 bases that match TRBD1. The CDR3 has 14 residues. The junction had 6 bases not matched to a gene; V was cut back by 5 bases and J by 7 bases. From germline, CDR1 is SGHAT and CDR2 FQNNGV. The DNA for the CDR3 is TGTGCCAGCAGCATGGGACAGGGGGCGCGTGAGCAGTACTTC. Translation gives CASSMGQGAREQYF. Full variable domain (remainder filled in from reference TRBV11-2 and TRBJ2-7): EAGVAQSPRYKIIEKRQSVAFWCNPISGHATLYWYQQILGQGPKLLIQFQNNGVVDDSQLPKDRFSAERLKGVDSTLKIQPAKLEDSAVYLCASSMGQGAREQYFGPGTRLTVT.

V and J are TRBV6-2 or TRBV6-3 and TRBJ1-5; D gene ambiguous. The V gene lost 2 bases and the J gene lost 2 bases, with 10 bases spanning the gap. Germline assignment: CDR1 MNHEY and CDR2 SVGEGT. This CDR3 comprises 15 residues. CDR3 sequence: CASSYRGLGNQPQHF. For the CDR3, the DNA is TGTGCCAGCAGTTACCGAGGACTTGGCAATCAGCCCCAGCATTTT.

The rearrangement uses TRBV5-1 and TRBJ2-1; 8 bases map to TRBD2. CDR3 length equals 16 residues. CDR1 is SGHRS, CDR2 YFSETQ, per germline. The V gene end was trimmed by 3 bases and the J gene end by 6 bases; junction bases not matched to a gene: 11. DNA of the CDR3: TGCGCCAGCAGCTCCCTCGTCGGGAGGGCCCCCAATGAGCAGTTCTTC. Encoded protein: CASSSLVGRAPNEQFF.

This clonotype was seen at least ten times. The chain uses TRBV29-1 and TRBJ2-1; D may be TRBD2 (7 bases). The CDR3 sequence is 17 residues long. Germline V lookup: CDR1 SQVTM, CDR2 ANQGSEA. V was clipped by 6 bases and J by 2 bases, with 23 bases between them. The CDR3 loop reads CSVRGSGGGGTYNEQFF. The CDR3 DNA reads as TGCAGCGTACGAGGGTCGGGGGGCGGCGGAACCTACAATGAGCAGTTCTTC.

With respect to this clonotype: This may arise from a read error, as a much more abundant clone is one base away. The chain recombines TRBV24-1 with TRBJ2-1; tentatively, D is TRBD2 (5 bases). The CDR3 length is 16 residues. Germline V gene data show CDR1 as KGHDR and CDR2 as SFDVKD. For the CDR3, the DNA is TGTGCCACCAGTGCCTCGGACTCCCTCTCCTACAATGAGCAGCTCTTC. This codes for CATSASDSLSYNEQLF.

This clonotype was seen many times. V gene TRBV18 combines with J gene TRBJ1-1, with unresolved D. The CDR3 spans 14 residues. V was pared by 0 bases and J by 2 bases, with 7 bases between. Germline V lookup: CDR1 KGHSH, CDR2 LQKENI. This CDR3 is CASSPPGRNTEAFF. The CDR3 bases are TGTGCCAGCTCACCACCGGGCAGAAACACTGAAGCTTTCTTT.

This clonotype was found a few times. The chain has TRBV7-3 and TRBJ2-7; D possibly uses TRBD1 or TRBD2 (6 bases each). Looked up from germline, CDR1 is SGHTA and CDR2 is FQGTGA. Trimming removed 0 bases at V and 5 bases at J, with 17 bases between. The CDR3 runs to 16 residues. CDR3 in DNA: TGTGCCAGCAGCTTAACGAGTTCGCCCGGGGGCCACGAGCAGTACTTC. This gives the protein CASSLTSSPGGHEQYF.

This clonotype appeared many times. The V gene is TRBV24-1, the J gene TRBJ2-1, with 9 bases fitting TRBD2. Germline V gene lookup returns CDR1 KGHDR and CDR2 SFDVKD. Trimming cost V 0 bases and J 9 bases; bases outside gene matches: 8. This CDR3 comprises 16 residues. CDR3 DNA sequence: TGTGCCACCAGTGATTTGTCGTCTAGCGGGATGGGTGAGCAGTTCTTC. Amino acid sequence: CATSDLSSSGMGEQFF.

This clonotype occurred a few times. The chain joins TRBV30 to TRBJ1-5; D might be TRBD1 (6 bases). V was shortened by 2 bases and J by 4 bases, with 18 bases between the two germline ends. There are 16 residues in the CDR3. In germline, CDR1 is GTSNPN, CDR2 SVGIG (reference sequence). The CDR3 protein is CAWSRRRAQGNQPQHF. In nucleotides, the CDR3 is TGTGCCTGGAGTAGGCGGCGTGCCCAGGGGAATCAGCCCCAGCATTTT.

This clonotype appeared many times. The chain links TRBV20-1 to TRBJ1-5; 7 bases fit TRBD1. Germline V lookup: CDR1 DFQATT, CDR2 SNEGSKA (reference sequence). Trimming removed 4 bases from V and 0 bases from J; junction bases left unmatched: 18. The CDR3 is made up of 19 amino acids. The DNA of the CDR3 is TGCAGTGCTACCAAAGTCACAGGGGAAGAGCACAATAGCAATCAGCCCCAGCATTTT. Its protein is CSATKVTGEEHNSNQPQHF.

This clonotype was picked up many times. The chain is built from TRBV20-1 and TRBJ2-7, with a tentative D call TRBD1 (5 bases). V dropped 5 bases and J dropped 2 bases, with 13 bases sitting between them. The CDR3 contains 13 residues. The germline CDR1 and CDR2 sequences are DFQATT and SNEGSKA (reference sequence). CDR3 loop: CSAVRVSAYEQYF. The CDR3 nucleotides are TGCAGTGCTGTCAGGGTGTCGGCCTACGAGCAGTACTTC.

Of note for this clonotype: A read error may be the cause here, since a much bigger clone is one base away. V is TRBV7-3 and J is TRBJ1-1; 9 nucleotides match TRBD1. Looked up from germline, CDR1 is SGHTA and CDR2 is FQGTGA. The CDR3 covers 14 residues. V was clipped by 5 bases and J by 3 bases; unmatched bases: 4. CDR3 nucleotide sequence: TGTGCCAGCAGCCCGGGACAGGGAGACACTGAAGCTTTCTTT. Translated, it gives CASSPGQGDTEAFF.

The chain couples TRBV12-2 to TRBJ2-7; the listed D gene, TRBD2, was not tested against the DNA. TRBV12-2 is a pseudogene locus. The CDR3 contains 17 residues. The CDR3 reads CASRLVGLAGEGYEQYF. The CDR3 DNA sequence: TGTGCAAGTCGCTTAGTCGGACTAGCGGGAGAGGGATACGAGCAGTACTTC.

This clonotype was observed a handful of times. The rearrangement uses TRBV7-2 and TRBJ1-1; unclear D gene. V lost 2 bases to trimming and J lost 0 bases, with 7 bases between them. CDR1 SGHTA and CDR2 FQGNSA come from the germline V gene. The CDR3 length is 14 residues. Written as DNA, the CDR3 is TGTGCCAGCAGCTTAAAGCGCTTGAACACTGAAGCTTTCTTT. Protein: CASSLKRLNTEAFF.